These T cell receptor beta chains were read from a single sample in a study of cytomegalovirus exposure and HLA in healthy donors. Clones were read by immunoSEQ multiplex PCR, and TCRdb kept only the in-frame ones, dropping some. The table shows more than 150,000 clones, with over 60% occurring only once. Sequenced material: PBMCs. Every receptor here comes from a man between 45 and 60 years old in good health and CMV-seropositive. The CDR3 runs from the conserved cysteine through the conserved F or W. D genes are given only for firm matches. Where a row states a size, it is once, few, many or the class of an expanded clone; other rows omit it.

clone size: .; D gene: TRBD1; V gene: TRBV27; J gene: TRBJ2-7; CDR3 protein: CASSRRGQATSYEQYF; CDR3 DNA: TGTGCCAGCAGTCGGCGCGGACAGGCGACCTCCTACGAGCAGTACTTC
clone size: .; D gene: TRBD2; V gene: TRBV19; J gene: TRBJ2-5; CDR3 protein: CASSIGITSGGSETQYF; CDR3 DNA: TGTGCCAGTAGTATAGGGATAACTAGCGGGGGGTCAGAGACCCAGTACTTC
clone size: once; D gene: .; V gene: TRBV5-1; J gene: TRBJ1-1; CDR3 protein: CASSFWAGKLEKAFF; CDR3 DNA: TGCGCCAGCAGCTTCTGGGCAGGAAAGCTTGAGAAAGCTTTCTTT
clone size: .; D gene: .; V gene: TRBV19; J gene: TRBJ2-2; CDR3 protein: CASSIRRANTGELFF; CDR3 DNA: TGTGCCAGTAGTATAAGGCGGGCGAACACCGGGGAGCTGTTTTTT
clone size: .; D gene: TRBD1; V gene: TRBV7-2; J gene: TRBJ1-5; CDR3 protein: CASSPDRGRRPQHF; CDR3 DNA: TGTGCCAGCAGCCCGGACAGGGGGCGCCGGCCCCAGCATTTT
clone size: .; D gene: .; V gene: TRBV19; J gene: TRBJ1-5; CDR3 protein: CATRDGPSDYSNQPQHF; CDR3 DNA: TGTGCCACAAGGGACGGGCCCTCGGACTATAGCAATCAGCCCCAGCATTTT
clone size: .; D gene: .; V gene: TRBV2; J gene: TRBJ2-2; CDR3 protein: CASSESVSGELFF; CDR3 DNA: TGTGCCAGCAGTGAATCTGTCAGCGGGGAGCTGTTTTTT
clone size: .; D gene: .; V gene: TRBV5-1; J gene: TRBJ1-5; CDR3 protein: CASSKDSPHNQPQHF; CDR3 DNA: TGCGCCAGCAGTAAGGACAGTCCCCACAATCAGCCCCAGCATTTT
clone size: .; D gene: TRBD1; V gene: TRBV15; J gene: TRBJ1-4; CDR3 protein: CATSRDRGNNEKLFF; CDR3 DNA: TGTGCCACCAGCAGGGACAGGGGAAATAATGAAAAACTGTTTTTT
clone size: .; D gene: TRBD1; V gene: TRBV19; J gene: TRBJ2-3; CDR3 protein: CASSKDRADTDTQYF; CDR3 DNA: TGTGCCAGTAGTAAAGACAGGGCGGACACAGATACGCAGTATTTT
clone size: .; D gene: .; V gene: TRBV28; J gene: TRBJ1-5; CDR3 protein: CASSFEQPQHF; CDR3 DNA: TGTGCCAGCAGTTTTGAGCAGCCCCAGCATTTT
clone size: .; D gene: .; V gene: TRBV28; J gene: TRBJ2-2; CDR3 protein: CASSRQDSGTGELFF; CDR3 DNA: TGTGCCAGCAGTCGACAGGATTCGGGCACCGGGGAGCTGTTTTTT
clone size: .; D gene: TRBD1; V gene: TRBV2; J gene: TRBJ1-3; CDR3 protein: CASRADRSLGNTIYF; CDR3 DNA: TGTGCCAGCAGAGCGGACAGGAGCCTTGGAAACACCATATATTTT
clone size: .; D gene: .; V gene: TRBV2; J gene: TRBJ1-5; CDR3 protein: CASRDDGAEPQHF; CDR3 DNA: TGTGCCAGCAGGGACGACGGAGCGGAGCCCCAGCATTTT
clone size: .; D gene: TRBD2; V gene: TRBV10-2; J gene: TRBJ2-3; CDR3 protein: CASSLAGVADTQYF; CDR3 DNA: TGCGCCAGTTCACTAGCGGGGGTCGCAGATACGCAGTATTTT
clone size: .; D gene: .; V gene: TRBV5-1; J gene: TRBJ1-1; CDR3 protein: CASSFRRNTEAFF; CDR3 DNA: TGCGCCAGCAGCTTTCGGAGGAACACTGAAGCTTTCTTT
clone size: once; D gene: .; V gene: TRBV7-2; J gene: TRBJ1-1; CDR3 protein: CASSSQGNTEAFF; CDR3 DNA: TGTGCCAGCAGCTCACAGGGTAACACTGAAGCTTTCTTT
clone size: .; D gene: TRBD1; V gene: TRBV7-3; J gene: TRBJ2-1; CDR3 protein: CASSEGQVMMQFF; CDR3 DNA: TGTGCCAGCAGCGAGGGACAGGTCATGATGCAGTTCTTC
clone size: .; D gene: .; V gene: TRBV27; J gene: TRBJ2-7; CDR3 protein: CASSPGTPHEQYF; CDR3 DNA: TGTGCCAGCAGCCCAGGGACACCGCACGAGCAGTACTTC
clone size: .; D gene: .; V gene: TRBV5-1; J gene: TRBJ1-1; CDR3 protein: CASSPGRGLNTEAFF; CDR3 DNA: TGCGCCAGCAGCCCCGGGAGAGGCCTGAACACTGAAGCTTTCTTT
clone size: .; D gene: TRBD2; V gene: TRBV14; J gene: TRBJ2-1; CDR3 protein: CASSQVAGGTSQQFF; CDR3 DNA: TGTGCCAGCAGCCAGGTAGCGGGGGGAACATCGCAGCAGTTCTTC
clone size: .; D gene: .; V gene: TRBV2; J gene: TRBJ1-2; CDR3 protein: CAQGGAARGYTF; CDR3 DNA: TGTGCCCAAGGCGGGGCGGCCAGGGGCTACACCTTC
clone size: .; D gene: .; V gene: TRBV27; J gene: TRBJ1-1; CDR3 protein: CASSPNARTEAFF; CDR3 DNA: TGTGCCAGCAGCCCGAATGCGAGGACTGAGGCTTTCTTT
clone size: .; D gene: TRBD2; V gene: TRBV6-5; J gene: TRBJ2-7; CDR3 protein: CASSSGVAHEQYF; CDR3 DNA: TGTGCCAGCTCCAGCGGGGTAGCCCACGAGCAGTACTTC
clone size: .; D gene: TRBD1; V gene: TRBV6-4; J gene: TRBJ1-2; CDR3 protein: CASSGKVGQGASGYTF; CDR3 DNA: TGTGCCAGCAGTGGAAAGGTTGGACAGGGGGCGAGTGGCTACACCTTC
clone size: few; D gene: .; V gene: TRBV6-1; J gene: TRBJ1-4; CDR3 protein: CASGAMGGGGEKLFF; CDR3 DNA: TGTGCCAGCGGGGCCATGGGAGGGGGTGGTGAAAAACTGTTTTTT
clone size: .; D gene: TRBD1; V gene: TRBV28; J gene: TRBJ1-3; CDR3 protein: CASSTRGPAGNTVYF; CDR3 DNA: TGTGCCAGCAGTACAAGGGGGCCCGCTGGAAACACCGTATATTTT
clone size: .; D gene: TRBD1; V gene: TRBV2; J gene: TRBJ1-5; CDR3 protein: CATSLGTGFQPQHF; CDR3 DNA: TGTGCCACCTCTCTCGGGACAGGGTTTCAGCCCCAGCATTTT
clone size: once; D gene: TRBD1; V gene: TRBV7-9; J gene: TRBJ1-1; CDR3 protein: CASSLGGGGRGLSGTEAFF; CDR3 DNA: TGTGCCAGCAGCTTAGGAGGAGGAGGAAGGGGGCTAAGCGGCACTGAAGCTTTCTTT
clone size: .; D gene: TRBD1; V gene: TRBV7-9; J gene: TRBJ1-1; CDR3 protein: CASSPNRGRVTEAFF; CDR3 DNA: TGTGCCAGCAGCCCAAACAGGGGGCGCGTGACTGAAGCTTTCTTT
clone size: .; D gene: .; V gene: TRBV2; J gene: TRBJ2-1; CDR3 protein: CASSEAASYNEQFF; CDR3 DNA: TGTGCCAGCAGTGAAGCGGCCAGCTACAATGAGCAGTTCTTC